This TCR beta chain came from a study of shared clonotypes between healthy human individuals. Sequencing was performed with immunoSEQ multiplex PCR; in TCRdb, only in-frame clones are kept and a portion is missing. The sample lists about 2.1 million clones, around 93% seen once, with roughly 1.7% in the top ten. CD45RO-negative cells were positively selected for CCR7, leaving out terminally differentiated effector memory CD45RA+ cells. Donors, without exception, were Caucasian adults residing in Nashville, Tennessee. This CDR3 spans 16 amino acids. Per the germline V gene, CDR1 is SGHAT and CDR2 is FQNNGV. Trimming shortened V by 3 bases and J by 1 base, and 10 bases separated the two germline ends.

The V call is TRBV11-2, the J call TRBJ2-6; D is unclear. The receptor was derived from a man younger than 35 in good health. Some clones in this sample may be carry-over from other donors' samples. The sequencing sample was made of naive CD8+ T cells from PBMCs. CDR3 loop: CASSLIKVSGANVLTF. Here the CDR3 DNA reads TGTGCCAGCAGCTTGATTAAGGTTTCTGGGGCCAACGTCCTGACTTTC.